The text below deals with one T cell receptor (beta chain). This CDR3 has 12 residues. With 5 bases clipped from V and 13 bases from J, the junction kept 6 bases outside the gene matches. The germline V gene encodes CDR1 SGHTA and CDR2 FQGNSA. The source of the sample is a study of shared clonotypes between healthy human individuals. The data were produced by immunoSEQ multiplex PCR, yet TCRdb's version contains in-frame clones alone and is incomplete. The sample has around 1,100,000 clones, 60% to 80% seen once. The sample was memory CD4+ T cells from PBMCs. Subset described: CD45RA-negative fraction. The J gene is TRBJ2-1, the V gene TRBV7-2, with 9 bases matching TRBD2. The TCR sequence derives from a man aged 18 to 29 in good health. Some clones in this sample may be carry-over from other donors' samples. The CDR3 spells CASSQEREAQFF. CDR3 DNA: TGTGCCAGCAGCCAAGAGCGGGAGGCCCAGTTCTTC.